This T cell receptor (beta chain) was identified in a study of blood T cell repertoires in COVID-19. On the study more broadly: From the United States, Italy and Spain came samples of acute and convalescent COVID-19.

The table came from immunoSEQ multiplex PCR; TCRdb's copy has only in-frame clones and leaves some out. In the table there are 85,000 to 120,000 clones, 71% of which are singletons. Germline CDR1 reads PRHDT; CDR2 reads FYEKMQ (reference sequence). The CDR3 is made up of 15 amino acids. The V end lost 5 bases, the J end lost 1 base, and 14 bases lay between the germline ends. Specimen: peripheral blood. The receptor's source is a human donor with acute or convalescent COVID-19. The donor label of this sample is uncertain. The gene calls are TRBV13 and TRBJ1-1; maybe TRBD1 (5 bases). CDR3 loop: CASSGRGRPNTEAFF. The CDR3 region has the DNA TGTGCCAGCAGCGGGCGGGGCAGACCGAACACTGAAGCTTTCTTT.